Shown below are 11 T cell receptor beta chains from a single sample sequenced in a study of cytomegalovirus exposure and HLA in healthy donors. In the PCR, 60 Vbeta and 13 Jbeta primers were used. Sequenced by immunoSEQ multiplex PCR; TCRdb stores in-frame clones only, minus some. The table lists roughly 190,000 clones, 79% of them singletons. The specimen sequenced was PBMCs. These receptors all stem from a girl aged 10-17 years in good health and CMV-seropositive.

CDR3: CASSFAVTYDRQGEYEQYF. CDR3 bases: TGCGCCAGCAGCTTCGCGGTCACTTACGATCGACAGGGAGAGTACGAGCAGTACTTC. The chain uses TRBV5-1 and TRBJ2-7, with 7 bases that match TRBD1. V was pared by 2 bases and J by 4 bases, with 21 bases of the junction left unmatched. Germline CDR1 and CDR2: SGHRS and YFSETQ. The CDR3 totals 19 residues.

The rearrangement joins TRBV6-5 to TRBJ2-7; tentatively, D is TRBD1 (5 bases). V gave up 0 bases and J gave up 0 bases, with 9 bases separating them. Germline loops: CDR1 MNHEY, CDR2 SVGAGI. The CDR3 runs 15 residues. The CDR3 DNA is TGTGCCAGCAGTTACTCCCGACAGAGCTCCTACGAGCAGTACTTC. This codes for CASSYSRQSSYEQYF.

The CDR3 here is CASSHRDREEKLFF. As DNA, the CDR3 is TGCGCCAGCAGCCACCGGGACAGAGAGGAAAAACTGTTTTTT. The chain uses TRBV4-3 and TRBJ1-4; TRBD1 aligns across 7 bases. This CDR3 contains 14 residues. The ends lost 3 bases at V and 8 bases at J; junction bases unmatched: 6. The germline V gene has CDR1 LGHNA and CDR2 YSLEER.

The chain combines TRBV6-7 with TRBJ1-5; 7 bases match TRBD1. Being an ORF, TRBV6-7 has a function that is uncertain. Trimming removed 6 bases from V and 0 bases from J; junction bases left unmatched: 14. CDR3 length: 18 residues. The CDR3 DNA is TGTGCCAGCAGCAGGGGGAACCTCTCTCCCTATAGCAATCAGCCCCAGCATTTT. Its protein is CASSRGNLSPYSNQPQHF.

This clone was observed a handful of times. The V gene is TRBV2, the J gene TRBJ1-5; TRBD1 might be the D (5 bases). Trimming left V 8 bases short and J 3 bases short, with 11 bases between. This CDR3 is built from 13 residues. Germline V lookup: CDR1 SNHLY, CDR2 FYNNEI. The CDR3 sequence is CASSDRLNQPQHF. As DNA, the CDR3 is TGTGCCAGCTCCGACAGACTCAATCAGCCCCAGCATTTT.

The V and J genes are TRBV6-4 and TRBJ2-1, with D maybe TRBD2 (5 bases). V lost 3 bases to trimming and J lost 4 bases, with 16 bases between them. The CDR3 covers 16 residues. CDR1 and CDR2 (germline): MRHNA, SNTAGT. The DNA for the CDR3 is TGTGCCAGCAGTGAGTCGGACTCTCATTTATACAATGAGCAGTTCTTC. Protein: CASSESDSHLYNEQFF.

This chain links TRBV4-3 with TRBJ2-5, with TRBD2 matching 7 bases. V lost 1 base and J lost 3; bases outside the gene matches: 5. Per the germline V gene, CDR1 is LGHNA and CDR2 is YSLEER. The CDR3 is made up of 15 amino acids. CDR3 coding DNA: TGCGCCAGCAGCCAAGCATGGGGGGGAAAAGAGACCCAGTACTTC. Translation gives CASSQAWGGKETQYF.

The gene calls are TRBV5-6 and TRBJ2-1, with 10 positions matching TRBD2. This CDR3 is 15 amino acids long. After removal of 3 bases from V and 5 bases from J, the junction contained 5 bases not matched to a gene. Germline CDR1 reads SGHDT; CDR2 reads YYEEEE. The chain's CDR3 is CASSSPLAGNNEQFF. As DNA, the CDR3 is TGTGCCAGCAGCTCTCCACTAGCGGGGAACAATGAGCAGTTCTTC.

The CDR3 sequence: CASTVTRTTGELFF. The CDR3 coding sequence is TGTGCCAGTACCGTGACTAGGACCACCGGGGAGCTGTTTTTT. The chain has TRBV19 and TRBJ2-2, with a possible D match to TRBD2 (6 bases). Germline CDR1 LNHDA, CDR2 SQIVND (reference sequence). Trimming shortened V by 7 bases and J by 4 bases, and 13 bases separated the two germline ends. The CDR3 runs to 14 residues.

This chain uses TRBV25-1 with TRBJ2-3; a weak D match, TRBD2 (6 bases). Trimming took 5 bases from V and 3 from J, leaving 15 bases between them. From germline, CDR1 is MGHDK and CDR2 SYGVNS. The CDR3 loop spans 15 amino acids. CDR3 in DNA: TGTGCCAGCAGTTTAGGGACTGTTGGGACAGATACGCAGTATTTT. Translation gives CASSLGTVGTDTQYF.

This clone showed up just a few times. This chain joins TRBV5-1 and TRBJ2-7, with a possible D match to TRBD1 (5 bases). Trimming left V 0 bases short and J 5 bases short, with 9 bases between. In germline, CDR1 is SGHRS, CDR2 YFSETQ. The CDR3 totals 13 residues. DNA for the CDR3: TGCGCCAGCAGCTTGGGACAGTGGAACGAGCAGTACTTC. It yields the protein CASSLGQWNEQYF.